This is a list of T cell receptor beta chains from one sample in a study of T cell responses to AZD1222 COVID-19 vaccine. The method was immunoSEQ multiplex PCR; TCRdb's version includes in-frame clones alone and lacks a portion of them. The sample lists 85,000 to 100,000 clones, approximately 91% occurring once. This specimen was peripheral blood, taken on day 0 of AZD1222 vaccination. The receptors come from an adult in good health. CDR3s include the opening cysteine and the closing phenylalanine or tryptophan. D genes are given only for firm matches. Rows may omit the clone size; those that give it use once, few, many or a size class.

clone_size,v_call,d_call,j_call,cdr3_aa,cdr3_nt
-,TRBV14,-,TRBJ2-7,CASSPEPGDDSGNSYEQYF,TGTGCCAGCAGCCCCGAACCAGGGGATGACTCCGGAAACTCCTACGAGCAGTACTTC
-,TRBV10-1,TRBD2,TRBJ2-7,CASSEGTSGDGVSYEQYF,TGCGCCAGCAGTGAGGGGACTAGCGGAGATGGGGTCTCTTACGAGCAGTACTTC
-,TRBV5-1,-,TRBJ1-3,CASSPRGSGNTIYF,TGCGCCAGCAGCCCCCGCGGGTCTGGAAACACCATATATTTT
-,TRBV18,-,TRBJ1-4,CASSPSADLGEKLFF,TGTGCCAGCTCACCTTCTGCCGACCTCGGGGAAAAACTGTTTTTT
-,TRBV7-9,-,TRBJ2-7,CASSPEVGEQYF,TGTGCCAGCAGCCCGGAGGTGGGGGAGCAGTACTTC
-,TRBV5-1,TRBD1,TRBJ2-5,CASRTGQGVPETQYF,TGCGCCAGCAGAACCGGACAGGGGGTTCCAGAGACCCAGTACTTC
-,TRBV5-1,TRBD1,TRBJ2-2,CASTKTGTANTGELFF,TGCGCCAGCACAAAAACCGGGACAGCGAACACCGGGGAGCTGTTTTTT
-,TRBV30,TRBD1,TRBJ2-5,CSVGQGSGAQYF,TGTTCCGTGGGACAGGGGTCAGGGGCCCAGTACTTC
few,TRBV6-5,-,TRBJ2-5,CASSFDSQETQYF,TGTGCCAGCAGTTTTGATAGCCAAGAGACCCAGTACTTC
once,TRBV25-1,-,TRBJ2-6,CASSISGANVLTF,TGTGCCAGCAGTATCTCTGGGGCCAACGTCCTGACTTTC
once,TRBV7-2,-,TRBJ2-3,CASSPPETDTQYF,TGTGCCAGCAGCCCCCCTGAGACAGATACGCAGTATTTT
-,TRBV30,TRBD1,TRBJ1-4,CAWGQDPNEKLFF,TGTGCCTGGGGACAGGACCCTAATGAAAAACTGTTTTTT
-,TRBV7-9,-,TRBJ1-1,CASSLQGSSEAFF,TGTGCCAGCAGCTTGCAGGGTAGTTCTGAAGCTTTCTTT
-,TRBV29-1,-,TRBJ2-5,CSVVGGGETQYF,TGCAGCGTTGTTGGGGGCGGGGAGACCCAGTACTTC
-,TRBV7-2,-,TRBJ1-2,CASSLVGGWWGPGYTF,TGTGCCAGCAGCTTAGTTGGTGGATGGTGGGGACCAGGCTACACCTTC
-,TRBV10-3,TRBD1,TRBJ1-3,CAISESSRGLVSSGNTIYF,TGTGCCATCAGTGAGTCGAGCAGGGGGCTCGTAAGCTCTGGAAACACCATATATTTT
once,TRBV3-1/TRBV3-2,-,TRBJ1-1,CASSQRVGEAFF,TGTGCCAGCAGCCAAAGAGTCGGGGAAGCTTTCTTT
once,TRBV2,TRBD1,TRBJ1-4,CASSLPGQVNEKLFF,TGTGCCAGCAGCCTCCCGGGACAGGTAAACGAAAAACTGTTTTTT
-,TRBV27,-,TRBJ1-4,CASSPTRQYEKLFF,TGTGCCAGCAGCCCAACCCGACAGTATGAAAAACTGTTTTTT
once,TRBV30,TRBD1,TRBJ1-2,CAWGQGYGYTF,TGTGCCTGGGGACAGGGATATGGCTACACCTTC
-,TRBV3-1/TRBV3-2,-,TRBJ1-4,CASSPPGANNEKLFF,TGTGCCAGCAGCCCCCCGGGAGCCAATAATGAAAAACTGTTTTTT